The 26 T cell receptor beta chains below all came from one sample that was sequenced in a study of post-analysis software for immune sequencing data. Their recognized antigens are unknown. Study observations and caveats: Among roughly 5 TRBV segments more frequent in patients than controls were TRBV5-6, TRBV5-1 and TRBV20-1.

Unique molecular identifiers tagged the TCR beta cDNA libraries. Via MiXCR, TCRdb re-called the PCR reads, giving one row per CDR3 protein. Of about 430,000 distinct CDR3 sequences listed, roughly 38% were seen once; the top ten hold less than 10%. The specimen sequenced was blood. All receptors derive from a girl aged 2 to 10 with multiple sclerosis.

The V gene is TRBV29-1, the J gene TRBJ2-5, with 10 bases identical to TRBD2. V was pared by 8 bases and J by 3 bases, with 3 bases of the junction left unmatched. The CDR3 extends over 12 amino acids. Germline CDR1 and CDR2: SQVTM and ANQGSEA. CDR3 coding DNA: TGCAGCCGCGGACTAGCGGAAGAGACCCAGTACTTC. Translation: CSRGLAEETQYF.

V and J are TRBV7-3 and TRBJ1-2; D may be TRBD1 (5 bases). Trimming took off 1 base at V and 8 bases at J, with 8 bases between the two ends. The CDR3 is made up of 12 amino acids. The V gene's germline CDR1 is SGHTA and CDR2 FQGTGA. CDR3 coding DNA: TGTGCCAGCAGCTTAAACGGGGACGGCTACACCTTC. It specifies CASSLNGDGYTF.

CDR3 residues: CASINTGQGKSGYEQYF. The CDR3, as DNA: TGTGCCAGCATAAACACGGGACAGGGGAAGTCTGGCTACGAGCAGTACTTC. V is TRBV28 and J is TRBJ2-5; TRBD1 matches 10 bases. The closer fit of TRBJ2-7 to the DNA end suggests the J call may be wrong. Per germline, CDR1 MDHEN and CDR2 SYDVKM. The CDR3 length is 17 residues.

The chain combines TRBV12-3 or TRBV12-4 with TRBJ1-5; TRBD1 is a possible D gene (5 bases). Deletions cut 2 bases from V and 2 bases from J, with 10 bases between. CDR3 length: 15 residues. The CDR3 DNA reads TGTGCCAGCAGTTTAAGGGTGGGGGGCAATCAGCCCCAGCATTTT. Translation gives CASSLRVGGNQPQHF.

A few counts support this clonotype. The rearrangement joins TRBV7-9 to TRBJ1-2; D is unclear. V lost 1 base and J lost 4, with 7 bases in between. CDR1 and CDR2 from the germline V gene are SEHNR and FQNEAQ (reference sequence). This CDR3 contains 13 residues. The chain's CDR3 is CASSLEGGYGYTF. Written as DNA, the CDR3 is TGTGCCAGCAGCTTAGAGGGAGGCTATGGCTACACCTTC. Looking up the rest from reference TRBV7-9 and TRBJ1-2 gives the full variable domain: DTGVSQNPRHKITKRGQNVTFRCDPISEHNRLYWYRQTLGQGPEFLTYFQNEAQLEKSRLLSDRFSAERPKGSFSTLEIQRTEQGDSAMYLCASSLEGGYGYTFGSGTRLTVV.

This clonotype was counted at least ten times. The chain uses TRBV27 and TRBJ2-1, with TRBD2 matching 14 bases. The CDR3 loop spans 16 amino acids. The V segment lost 6 bases and the J segment 9 bases; nucleotides outside the gene matches: 10. Germline values: CDR1 MNHEY, CDR2 SMNVEV (reference sequence). CDR3: CASSSPGTSGSSEQFF. CDR3 bases: TGTGCCAGCAGCTCCCCCGGGACTAGCGGGAGTTCTGAGCAGTTCTTC.

This clonotype was observed a few times. This chain connects TRBV2 to TRBJ2-1; 7 bases match TRBD2. Germline V gene data show CDR1 as SNHLY and CDR2 as FYNNEI. The CDR3 has 15 residues. Trimming took 4 bases from V and 2 from J; bases not matched to a gene: 5. CDR3 region: CASSVRGGAYNEQFF. The CDR3 DNA reads as TGTGCCAGCAGTGTGCGGGGAGGGGCCTACAATGAGCAGTTCTTC.

This clonotype has only a few counts. The chain couples TRBV5-1 to TRBJ2-1, with 13 bases aligning to TRBD2. Germline V gene sequence: CDR1 SGHRS, CDR2 YFSETQ. With V trimmed by 9 bases and J by 6 bases, 6 bases remained unmatched. The CDR3 is 14 residues long. As DNA, the CDR3 is TGCGCCACTGGACTAGCGGGAGAGGGCAATGAGCAGTTCTTC. It translates to CATGLAGEGNEQFF.

The chain carries TRBV5-1 and TRBJ1-2; perhaps TRBD1 as D (5 bases). CDR3 length: 16 residues. V shed 2 bases and J shed 2 bases, with 16 bases lying between them. From germline, CDR1 is SGHRS and CDR2 YFSETQ. The CDR3 protein is CASSFSTAPENYGYTF. The CDR3 bases are TGCGCCAGCAGCTTTTCGACAGCTCCCGAGAACTATGGCTACACCTTC.

This clonotype was counted a few times. The chain links TRBV27 to TRBJ1-6, with D possibly TRBD1 on 5 matching bases. The germline gives CDR1 MNHEY, CDR2 SMNVEV (reference sequence). CDR3 length: 17 residues. V lost 4 bases and J lost 2, with 15 bases in between. CDR3 bases: TGTGCCAGCAGTTACTTCTCGGGACGGACCTATAATTCACCCCTCCACTTT. This codes for CASSYFSGRTYNSPLHF.

The chain uses TRBV7-2 and TRBJ2-7, with no clear D. The V and J ends lost 0 bases and 4 bases respectively, with 7 bases between them. The CDR3 sequence is 13 residues long. CDR1 and CDR2 (germline): SGHTA, FQGNSA. The CDR3 sequence is CASSLALRYEQYF. As DNA, the CDR3 is TGTGCCAGCAGCTTAGCGCTGAGGTACGAGCAGTACTTC.

The chain recombines TRBV7-3 with TRBJ2-1; D is perhaps TRBD2 (6 bases). Germline assignment: CDR1 SGHTA and CDR2 FQGTGA. The CDR3 has 16 amino acids. V shed 4 bases and J shed 0 bases, with 13 bases lying between them. The CDR3 sequence is CASSSSGVGSYNEQFF. CDR3 DNA sequence: TGTGCCAGCAGCTCCTCGGGAGTGGGCTCCTACAATGAGCAGTTCTTC.

This sequence joins TRBV6-1 and TRBJ2-5, with D possibly being TRBD2 (8 bases). The CDR3 contains 16 residues. Germline CDR1 is MNHNS and CDR2 is SASEGT. The V end was cut by 6 bases, the J end by 0 bases, with 17 bases between. As DNA, the CDR3 is TGTGCCAGCAGGAAACAGGGGACTAGGTACCAAGAGACCCAGTACTTC. Translated, it gives CASRKQGTRYQETQYF.

V is TRBV28 and J is TRBJ2-3; TRBD1 agrees at 10 bases. The V gene end was trimmed by 4 bases and the J gene end by 5 bases; junction bases not matched to a gene: 3. This CDR3 region has 14 residues. Germline V lookup: CDR1 MDHEN, CDR2 SYDVKM. The CDR3 nucleotides are TGTGCCAGCAGTTCGGGACAGGGGATAGATACGCAGTATTTT. This sequence encodes CASSSGQGIDTQYF.

This clonotype showed up just a few times. The rearrangement joins TRBV7-9 to TRBJ2-7, with D possibly matching TRBD1 (6 bases). Germline V CDR1 and CDR2: SEHNR, FQNEAQ (reference sequence). V gave up 4 bases and J gave up 0 bases, with 13 bases separating them. The CDR3 totals 15 residues. The CDR3 loop is CASSSGQLSSYEQYF. CDR3 sequence (DNA): TGTGCCAGCAGCTCTGGACAGCTTAGCTCCTACGAGCAGTACTTC. The entire variable domain, with the rest obtained from reference TRBV7-9 and TRBJ2-7, is as follows: DTGVSQNPRHKITKRGQNVTFRCDPISEHNRLYWYRQTLGQGPEFLTYFQNEAQLEKSRLLSDRFSAERPKGSFSTLEIQRTEQGDSAMYLCASSSGQLSSYEQYFGPGTRLTVT.

As DNA, the CDR3 is TGCGCCAGCAGCTTGTCCCTCTCAGGAGCCCCCACAGATACGCAGTATTTT. The encoded protein is CASSLSLSGAPTDTQYF. The chain is built from TRBV5-1 and TRBJ2-3, with D unclear. The CDR3 is 17 amino acids. V gave up 1 base and J gave up 2 bases, with 17 bases separating them. From germline, CDR1 is SGHRS and CDR2 YFSETQ. Full variable domain (rest looked up from reference TRBV5-1 and TRBJ2-3): KAGVTQTPRYLIKTRGQQVTLSCSPISGHRSVSWYQQTPGQGLQFLFEYFSETQRNKGNFPGRFSGRQFSNSRSEMNVSTLELGDSALYLCASSLSLSGAPTDTQYFGPGTRLTVL.

The genes are TRBV19 and TRBJ1-6, with 7 positions matching TRBD1. Unmatched junction bases numbered 14, after V lost 4 bases and J lost 11 bases. Germline lookup yields CDR1 LNHDA and CDR2 SQIVND (reference sequence). The CDR3 covers 16 residues. The CDR3 protein is CASSTSTGNVLPPLHF. The CDR3 DNA sequence: TGTGCCAGTAGTACGTCGACAGGGAACGTATTACCACCCCTCCACTTT.

This clonotype has just a few counts. The rearrangement joins TRBV28 to TRBJ2-7; D is unresolved. Germline CDR1 MDHEN, CDR2 SYDVKM. The CDR3 sequence is 13 residues long. Trimming removed 3 bases from V and 0 bases from J, with 6 bases in between. CDR3 coding DNA: TGTGCCAGCAGTTTTCCCTCCTCCTACGAGCAGTACTTC. It specifies CASSFPSSYEQYF.

This chain uses TRBV28 with TRBJ1-5; TRBD1 is a possible D gene (6 bases). Germline V gene data show CDR1 as MDHEN and CDR2 as SYDVKM. The V end lost 6 bases, the J end lost 0 bases, and 12 bases lay between the germline ends. This CDR3 comprises 15 residues. The CDR3 DNA is TGTGCCAGCAGGGACGGGACAACTAGCAATCAGCCCCAGCATTTT. Translating it yields CASRDGTTSNQPQHF.

This chain joins TRBV24-1 and TRBJ2-7; D unclear. Trimming shortened V by 5 bases and J by 0 bases, and 7 bases separated the two germline ends. CDR1 and CDR2 (germline): KGHDR, SFDVKD. This CDR3 is built from 13 residues. Written as DNA, the CDR3 is TGTGCCACCAGTGTGGAAGGCTCCTACGAGCAGTACTTC. The encoded protein is CATSVEGSYEQYF.

This clonotype appeared a few times. This rearrangement joins TRBV12-3 or TRBV12-4 to TRBJ1-4; 9 bases match TRBD1. This CDR3 is built from 14 residues. V lost 4 bases to trimming and J lost 6 bases; unmatched junction nucleotides: 3. Written as DNA, the CDR3 is TGTGCCAGCAGTTCCTGGGACAGGGATGAAAAACTGTTTTTT. It yields the protein CASSSWDRDEKLFF.

The chain employs TRBV6-5 and TRBJ2-7, with TRBD1 identical over 8 bases. Germline CDR1 and CDR2: MNHEY and SVGAGI. This CDR3 is built from 14 residues. The trim removed 2 bases at V and 5 bases at J, leaving 5 bases unmatched. As DNA, the CDR3 is TGTGCCAGCAGTTACGGGCAGGGGGCCAACGAGCAGTACTTC. Its translation is CASSYGQGANEQYF.

The chain links TRBV7-2 to TRBJ1-2; 8 nucleotides align to TRBD1. The CDR3 is 15 residues long. V was pared by 4 bases and J by 5 bases, with 9 bases of the junction left unmatched. The germline CDR1 and CDR2 sequences are SGHTA and FQGNSA. The CDR3 sequence is CASSSRRGLRYGYTF. The CDR3 nucleotides are TGTGCCAGCAGCTCACGCAGGGGGCTGCGTTATGGCTACACCTTC.

This clonotype was found a few times. This chain links TRBV9 with TRBJ1-2; a possible D gene is TRBD1 (5 bases). Trimming cost V 3 bases and J 0 bases, with 15 bases left between them. Germline values: CDR1 SGDLS, CDR2 YYNGEE. The CDR3 runs to 16 residues. For the CDR3, the DNA is TGTGCCAGCAGCGCAGGGAGAGGGGACCCTAACTATGGCTACACCTTC. This codes for CASSAGRGDPNYGYTF.

There are a few counts of this clonotype. The CDR3 nucleotides are TGTGCCACTGGGACTCCAAGTAATCAGCCCCAGCATTTT. Protein product: CATGTPSNQPQHF. This chain links TRBV12-3 or TRBV12-4 with TRBJ1-5, with D perhaps TRBD1 (5 bases). V was clipped by 10 bases and J by 4 bases, with 14 bases between them. The CDR3 extends over 13 amino acids.

Points on this clonotype: An end of the junction does not agree with germline; a read error may underlie this. The rearrangement uses TRBV12-3 or TRBV12-4 and TRBJ2-1; D is ambiguous. The CDR3 totals 11 residues. The CDR3 DNA is TGTGTCAGCGTGACGGACAATGAGCAGTTCTTC. It is translated as CVSVTDNEQFF.